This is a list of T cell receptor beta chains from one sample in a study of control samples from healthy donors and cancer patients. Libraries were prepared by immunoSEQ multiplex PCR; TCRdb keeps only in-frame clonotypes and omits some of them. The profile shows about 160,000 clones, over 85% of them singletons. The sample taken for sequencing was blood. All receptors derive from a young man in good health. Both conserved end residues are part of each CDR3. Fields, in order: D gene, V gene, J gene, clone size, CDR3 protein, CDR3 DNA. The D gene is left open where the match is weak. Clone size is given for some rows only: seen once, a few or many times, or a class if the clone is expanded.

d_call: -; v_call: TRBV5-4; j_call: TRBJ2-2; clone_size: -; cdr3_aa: CASSLGGVAGTGELFF; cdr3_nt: TGTGCCAGCAGCTTGGGGGGGGTGGCCGGCACCGGGGAGCTGTTTTTT
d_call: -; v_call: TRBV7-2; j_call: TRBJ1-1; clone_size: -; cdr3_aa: CASSLVALGGSLNTEAFF; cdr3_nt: TGTGCCAGCAGCTTAGTGGCCCTCGGGGGTAGTCTGAACACTGAAGCTTTCTTT
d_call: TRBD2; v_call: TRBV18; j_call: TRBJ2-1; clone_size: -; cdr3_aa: CASSPRLAGYNEQFF; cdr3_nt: TGTGCCAGCTCACCTAGACTAGCGGGGTACAATGAGCAGTTCTTC
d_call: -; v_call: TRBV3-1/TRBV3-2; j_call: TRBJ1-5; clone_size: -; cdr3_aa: CASSQKQNQPQHF; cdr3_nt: TGTGCCAGCAGCCAAAAACAAAATCAGCCCCAGCATTTT
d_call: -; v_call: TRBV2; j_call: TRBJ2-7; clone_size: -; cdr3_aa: CASMDQPSSYEQYF; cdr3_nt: TGTGCCAGCATGGACCAGCCGAGCTCCTACGAGCAGTACTTC
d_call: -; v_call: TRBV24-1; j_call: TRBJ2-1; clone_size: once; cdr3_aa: CATSDKGTVHNEQFF; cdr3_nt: TGTGCCACCAGTGATAAGGGGACTGTACACAATGAGCAGTTCTTC
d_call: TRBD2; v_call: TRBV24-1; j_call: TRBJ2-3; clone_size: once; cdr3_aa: CATSDLPGGVSTDTQYF; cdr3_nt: TGTGCCACCAGTGATTTGCCCGGGGGGGTTAGCACAGATACGCAGTATTTT
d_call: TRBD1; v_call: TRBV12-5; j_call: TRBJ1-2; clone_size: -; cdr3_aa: CASGLDRGRVGYGYTF; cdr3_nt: TGTGCTAGTGGTCTAGACAGGGGGCGAGTTGGCTATGGCTACACCTTC
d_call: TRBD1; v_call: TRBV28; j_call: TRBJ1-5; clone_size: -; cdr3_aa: CASSPTGAQPQHF; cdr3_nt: TGTGCCAGCAGTCCTACAGGGGCTCAGCCCCAGCATTTT
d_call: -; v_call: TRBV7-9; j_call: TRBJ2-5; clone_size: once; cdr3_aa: CASSFIQGGYEETQYF; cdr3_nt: TGTGCCAGCAGCTTCATACAGGGTGGTTATGAAGAGACCCAGTACTTC
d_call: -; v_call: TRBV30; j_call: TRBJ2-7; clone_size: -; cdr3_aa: CAWSVSGNYEQYF; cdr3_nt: TGTGCCTGGAGTGTATCGGGGAACTACGAGCAGTACTTC
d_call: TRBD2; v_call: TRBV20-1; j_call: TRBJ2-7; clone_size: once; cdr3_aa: CSASVAGAGYEQYF; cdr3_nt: TGCAGTGCTAGTGTAGCGGGAGCGGGTTACGAGCAGTACTTC
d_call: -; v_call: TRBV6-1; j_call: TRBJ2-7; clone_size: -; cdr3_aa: CASSDGEDISYEQYF; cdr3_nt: TGTGCCAGCAGTGATGGGGAAGACATCTCCTACGAGCAGTACTTC
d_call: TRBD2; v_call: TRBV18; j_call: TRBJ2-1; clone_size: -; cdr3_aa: CASSRRSGMDSGNEQFF; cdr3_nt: TGTGCCAGCTCTCGCCGGAGCGGGATGGACTCCGGGAATGAGCAGTTCTTC
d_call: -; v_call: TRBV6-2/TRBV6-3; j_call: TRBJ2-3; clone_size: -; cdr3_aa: CASSYTPGTTDTQYF; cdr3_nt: TGTGCCAGCAGTTATACCCCGGGGACCACAGATACGCAGTATTTT
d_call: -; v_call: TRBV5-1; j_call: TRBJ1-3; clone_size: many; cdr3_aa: CASSLAPRPDSGNTIYF; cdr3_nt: TGCGCCAGCAGCTTGGCCCCTCGACCTGACTCTGGAAACACCATATATTTT
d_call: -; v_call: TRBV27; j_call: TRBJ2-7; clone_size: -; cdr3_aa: CASSPYIGYEQYF; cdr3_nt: TGTGCCAGCAGTCCCTACATAGGTTACGAGCAGTACTTC
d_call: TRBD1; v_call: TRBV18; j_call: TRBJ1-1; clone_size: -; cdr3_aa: CASSPPGGLFGNTEAFF; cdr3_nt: TGTGCCAGCTCACCCCCAGGGGGCTTATTCGGGAACACTGAAGCTTTCTTT
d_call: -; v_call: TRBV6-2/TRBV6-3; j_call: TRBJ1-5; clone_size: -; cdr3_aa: CASSPWVFGQPQHF; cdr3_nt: TGTGCCAGCAGTCCGTGGGTATTCGGTCAGCCCCAGCATTTT
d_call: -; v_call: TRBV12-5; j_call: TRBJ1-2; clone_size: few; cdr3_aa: CASGQGGSVYGYTF; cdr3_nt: TGTGCTAGTGGCCAGGGTGGATCAGTCTATGGCTACACCTTC
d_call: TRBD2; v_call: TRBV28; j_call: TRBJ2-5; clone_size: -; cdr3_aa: CASSFRLAGLGTQYF; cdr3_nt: TGTGCCAGCAGTTTTAGACTAGCGGGATTAGGGACCCAGTACTTC
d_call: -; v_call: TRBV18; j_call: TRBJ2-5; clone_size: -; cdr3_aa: CASSPGGRETQYF; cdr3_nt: TGTGCCAGCTCACCTGGGGGCAGGGAGACCCAGTACTTC
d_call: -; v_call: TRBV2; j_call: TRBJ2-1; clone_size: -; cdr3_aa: CASRGTSSGEQFF; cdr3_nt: TGTGCCAGCAGGGGGACTTCCTCGGGTGAGCAGTTCTTC
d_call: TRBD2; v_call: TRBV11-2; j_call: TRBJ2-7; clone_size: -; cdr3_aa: CASSLDRGVSSYEQYF; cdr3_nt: TGTGCCAGCAGCTTAGATCGGGGGGTAAGCTCCTACGAGCAGTACTTC
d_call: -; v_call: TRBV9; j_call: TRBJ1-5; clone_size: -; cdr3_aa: CASSAGGVGNQPQHF; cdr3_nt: TGTGCCAGCAGTGCGGGGGGAGTGGGCAATCAGCCCCAGCATTTT
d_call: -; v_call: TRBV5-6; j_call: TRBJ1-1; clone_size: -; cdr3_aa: CASSLVRLETEAFF; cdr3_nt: TGTGCCAGCAGCTTGGTTCGTCTGGAAACTGAAGCTTTCTTT
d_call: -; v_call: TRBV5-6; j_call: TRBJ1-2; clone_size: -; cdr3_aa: CASSPGVGARGYTF; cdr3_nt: TGTGCCAGCAGCCCCGGGGTGGGGGCACGGGGCTACACCTTC
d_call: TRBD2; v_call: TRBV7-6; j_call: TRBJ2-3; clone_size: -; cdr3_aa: CASSFNRRGGTDTQYF; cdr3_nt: TGTGCCAGCAGCTTTAATCGGCGGGGGGGCACAGATACGCAGTATTTT
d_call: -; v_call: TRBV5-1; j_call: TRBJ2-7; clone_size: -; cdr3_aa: CASSLGAGDYEQYF; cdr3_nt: TGCGCCAGCAGCTTGGGGGCAGGGGACTACGAGCAGTACTTC
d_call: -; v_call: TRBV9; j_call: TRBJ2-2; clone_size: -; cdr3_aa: CASSSSWFYTGELFF; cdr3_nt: TGTGCCAGCAGCTCATCGTGGTTTTACACCGGGGAGCTGTTTTTT
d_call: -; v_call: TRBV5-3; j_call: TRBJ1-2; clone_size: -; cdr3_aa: CARSFGGVRPNYGYTF; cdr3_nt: TGTGCCAGAAGCTTCGGCGGGGTTCGACCTAACTATGGCTACACCTTC
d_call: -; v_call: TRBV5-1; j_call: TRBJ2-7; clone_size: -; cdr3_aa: CASSLEGGEQYF; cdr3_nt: TGCGCCAGCAGCCTAGAAGGGGGCGAGCAGTACTTC
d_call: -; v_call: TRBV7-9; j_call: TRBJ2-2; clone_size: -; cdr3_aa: CASKGPAPTGELFF; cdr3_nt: TGTGCCAGCAAGGGACCCGCCCCCACCGGGGAGCTGTTTTTT
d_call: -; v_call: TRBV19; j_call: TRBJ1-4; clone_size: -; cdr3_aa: CASSIGGLFEKLFF; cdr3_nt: TGTGCCAGTAGTATCGGGGGGCTATTTGAAAAACTGTTTTTT
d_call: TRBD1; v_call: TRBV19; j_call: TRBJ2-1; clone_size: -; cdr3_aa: CASSERSDSGTGLYNEQFF; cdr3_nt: TGTGCCAGTAGTGAGAGGTCTGACTCCGGGACAGGACTCTACAATGAGCAGTTCTTC
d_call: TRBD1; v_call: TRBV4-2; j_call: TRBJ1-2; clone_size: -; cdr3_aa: CASSQGKTGTGYTF; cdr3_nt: TGTGCCAGCAGCCAGGGGAAGACAGGGACCGGCTACACCTTC
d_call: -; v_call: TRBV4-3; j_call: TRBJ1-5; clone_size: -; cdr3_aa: CASSQAAGRDQPQHF; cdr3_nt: TGCGCCAGCAGCCAAGCGGCAGGGAGGGATCAGCCCCAGCATTTT